Listed below are T cell receptor beta chains from one sample, sequenced in a study of blood T cell repertoires in COVID-19. Here immunoSEQ multiplex PCR was the method, and the copy in TCRdb shows in-frame clones only, minus some. This sample carries roughly 90,000 clones, roughly 79% of them seen once, and the ten largest clones take 16%. Sequenced sample: peripheral blood. The receptors were sampled from a human donor in a cohort sampled during active COVID-19. Both conserved end residues are part of each CDR3. Fields, in order: V gene, J gene, clone size, D gene, CDR3 DNA, CDR3 protein. The D gene is left open where the match is weak. Only some rows state a clone size, as once, few, many or a class for expanded clones.

TRBV19,TRBJ2-3,-,-,TGTGCCAGTAGTGGGGGGGCGCGAGATACGCAGTATTTT,CASSGGARDTQYF
TRBV4-1,TRBJ2-7,few,TRBD1,TGCGCCAGCAGCAGCGAGGACAGGGTATCCGAGCAGTACTTC,CASSSEDRVSEQYF
TRBV9,TRBJ2-7,few,TRBD2,TGTGCCAGCAGCCACGGACTAGCGGGAGGGCAGAGCTCCTACGAGCAGTACTTC,CASSHGLAGGQSSYEQYF
TRBV6-5,TRBJ1-5,-,-,TGTGCCAGCAGTATACGGGATCAGCCCCAGCATTTT,CASSIRDQPQHF
TRBV10-3,TRBJ1-5,-,TRBD1,TGTGCCATCAGGGGACAGGGGGATGGTCAGCCCCAGCATTTT,CAIRGQGDGQPQHF
TRBV19,TRBJ2-1,few,TRBD2,TGTGCCAGTACTATTAAGGGAGGGAGTACCTACAATGAGCAGTTCTTC,CASTIKGGSTYNEQFF
TRBV28,TRBJ2-2,-,-,TGTGCCAGCAGACAGGGGGGGGGCCCGAACACCGGGGAGCTGTTTTTT,CASRQGGGPNTGELFF
TRBV24-1,TRBJ2-5,-,-,TGTGCCACTGGGAGTCGGATCCAAGAGACCCAGTACTTC,CATGSRIQETQYF
TRBV28,TRBJ1-5,-,-,TGTGCCATAAGACCGAACTATAGCAATCAGCCCCAGCATTTT,CAIRPNYSNQPQHF
TRBV5-1,TRBJ2-3,-,-,TGCGCCAGCAGGGCCCACACAGATACGCAGTATTTT,CASRAHTDTQYF
TRBV6-5,TRBJ2-1,-,-,TGTGCCAGCAGCGTCCTAGAGGCACAGTTCTTC,CASSVLEAQFF
TRBV15,TRBJ2-5,-,TRBD2,TGTGCCACCAGCAGAGTCCCTGCTAGCGGGAGGCGAGAGACCCAGTACTTC,CATSRVPASGRRETQYF
TRBV7-9,TRBJ1-2,-,TRBD1,TGTGCCAGCAGGACTACGGGACAGGCCTATGGCTACACCTTC,CASRTTGQAYGYTF
TRBV18,TRBJ1-5,-,-,TGTGCCAGCTCACCCGCGGGACTAGATAGCAATCAGCCCCAGCATTTT,CASSPAGLDSNQPQHF
TRBV19,TRBJ1-2,-,-,TGTGCCAGTAGTATCCGCCGGACTCCTGTGGACTATGGCTACACCTTC,CASSIRRTPVDYGYTF
TRBV30,TRBJ1-4,-,-,TGTGCCTGGAGTGTATCAGGGGCAAGAGAAAAACTGTTTTTT,CAWSVSGAREKLFF
TRBV5-1,TRBJ1-1,-,-,TGCGCCAGCAGTTCCGGGACAACCACCCGAGTGGCTGAAGCTTTCTTT,CASSSGTTTRVAEAFF
TRBV7-6,TRBJ2-5,-,TRBD2,TGTGCCAGCAGCTTAGTGCCTAGCGGGAGTCGAGAGGAGGAGACCCAGTACTTC,CASSLVPSGSREEETQYF
TRBV2,TRBJ2-3,-,TRBD1,TGTGCCAGCAGCTTACAGGGGGCAGGGGTCACAGATACGCAGTATTTT,CASSLQGAGVTDTQYF
TRBV28,TRBJ2-5,-,TRBD2,TGTGCCAGCAGCGGGACTAGAATGTGGCAAGAGACCCAGTACTTC,CASSGTRMWQETQYF
TRBV7-9,TRBJ2-7,-,TRBD2,TGTGCCAGCAGTCGCGAGTTAGCGGGAGGGCCTCGGGGCTACGAGCAGTACTTC,CASSRELAGGPRGYEQYF
TRBV18,TRBJ2-1,-,TRBD1,TGTGCCAGCTCCTCACAGGGGGCAGGGATGAACAATGAGCAGTTCTTC,CASSSQGAGMNNEQFF
TRBV20-1,TRBJ1-2,-,TRBD1,TGCAGTGCTAGTCGGACAGGGCTCGGCTATGGCTACACCTTC,CSASRTGLGYGYTF
TRBV6-1,TRBJ2-7,-,TRBD2,TGTGCCAGCAAAAGCGGGACTGCAGGACCCTACGAGCAGTACTTC,CASKSGTAGPYEQYF
TRBV11-2,TRBJ2-3,once,-,TGTGCCAGCAGCACTTATGGAGGGGGCACAGATACGCAGTATTTT,CASSTYGGGTDTQYF
TRBV28,TRBJ2-6,-,TRBD1,TGTGCCAGCAGATCGCCGGGACAGGCCTCTGGGGCCAACGTCCTGACTTTC,CASRSPGQASGANVLTF
TRBV7-9,TRBJ1-1,many,-,TGTGCCAGCAGCTTAGCGGAGTGGGGCAGGCGCGGTTACACTGAAGCTTTCTTT,CASSLAEWGRRGYTEAFF
TRBV7-9,TRBJ1-2,-,-,TGTGCCAGCAGCTTAGCGGGCGGGCAAACGTCCTATGGCTACACCTTC,CASSLAGGQTSYGYTF
TRBV5-1,TRBJ1-4,-,-,TGCGCCAGCAGCTTACAGGGTTCCTACGAAAAACTGTTTTTT,CASSLQGSYEKLFF
TRBV3-1/TRBV3-2,TRBJ2-7,-,-,TGTGCCAGCAGCCAATCCCAATACGAGCAGTACTTC,CASSQSQYEQYF
TRBV7-9,TRBJ2-3,few,TRBD2,TGTGCCAGCAGCCCCGGACTAGCGGGGCCCACAGATACGCAGTATTTT,CASSPGLAGPTDTQYF